This record looks at one T cell receptor (beta chain) sequence and its context. The sample belongs to a study of OX40 agonist ivuxolimab in advanced cancers. The CDR3 has 15 residues. Losses at the gene ends were 3 bases for V and 4 bases for J; bases not matched to a gene: 7. Germline loops: CDR1 MNHEY, CDR2 SVGAGI. Data came from immunoSEQ multiplex PCR; TCRdb stores just in-frame clones and leaves some out. The data contain tens of thousands of clones, over 75% of them seen just once; the ten biggest clones take up about 7%. The sample was CD4+ or CD8+ T cells sorted from blood, taken in a trial of the OX40 agonist ivuxolimab. This receptor was identified in an adult with an advanced solid tumor such as melanoma, head and neck, liver or kidney cancer. The chain uses TRBV6-5 and TRBJ2-3; 7 nucleotides line up with TRBD1. This chain's CDR3 is CASSYTRQGPDTQYF. For the CDR3, the DNA is TGTGCCAGCAGTTATACCAGACAGGGTCCAGATACGCAGTATTTT.